This T cell receptor beta chain is drawn from a study of T cells after yellow fever vaccination. Turning to the study itself: The authors prepared low-cell-number fractions using SMART-Seq v4 Ultra Low Input.

A single record per CDR3 protein comes from TCRdb applying MiXCR to the 5' RACE reads. Of hundreds of thousands of distinct CDR3 sequences in the sample, about a sixth were seen once. The CDR3 sequence is 15 residues long. Germline values: CDR1 DFQATT, CDR2 SNEGSKA (reference sequence). V was trimmed by 1 base and J by 0 bases, leaving 10 bases between them. On this clonotype itself: Its antigen is not known.

General study points: Clonotypes appearing in both CD4 and CD8 compartments existed, and their share was small.

The source is a man in his late teens or twenties who received the YFV17D yellow fever vaccine. The V gene is TRBV20-1, the J gene TRBJ2-1; no reliable D call. The specimen was PBMCs, collected 4 to 6 days after the first yellow fever vaccination. The CDR3 loop is CSARVGRSSYNEQFF. The CDR3 nucleotides are TGCAGTGCTAGAGTTGGGCGGAGCTCCTACAATGAGCAGTTCTTC.